The clone carrying this TCR beta chain was detected a few times. Its antigen remains unidentified. This sample stems from a study of glioma-infiltrating T cells. The iRepertoire nested amplicon-rescue multiplex PCR amplified TCR alpha and beta CDR3s from RNA. Tissue mRNA or PBMC total RNA, roughly 90-450 ng, went into one-step reverse transcription and amplification. MiXCR, run by TCRdb on the multiplex PCR reads, gives a single entry per CDR3 protein. The sample lists roughly 100,000 distinct CDR3 sequences, about 37% occurring once. Germline trimming cut 8 bases from V and 6 bases from J; bases unmatched to any gene: 12. The CDR3 loop spans 15 amino acids. The germline gives CDR1 SNHLY, CDR2 FYNNEI. Study results and limitations: Above-expected tissue-blood divergence occurred in all gliomas, most in low-grade ones. CDR3 overlap between tissue and blood was very small.

The rearrangement links TRBV2 to TRBJ1-1; 10 bases line up with TRBD1. Sequencing used glioma tissue, nonneoplastic brain tissue, or PBMCs (not recorded which). The origin of this receptor is a human donor with low-grade glioma or glioblastoma, undergoing nonglioma brain surgery, or in good health (not recorded which). The CDR3 DNA sequence: TGTGCCAGCTACGGAGACAGGGGGCGAGGAGCTGAAGCTTTCTTT. Its protein product is CASYGDRGRGAEAFF.